This TCR beta chain stems from a study of cytomegalovirus exposure and HLA in healthy donors. General study findings and limits: Versus the approximately 720-donor mean, an Asian-associated ancestry cluster reportedly showed fewer N-insertions in a later analysis. Under in vitro conditions, a few CMV-associated chains were confirmed as specific for CMV antigens.

60 Vbeta and 13 Jbeta primers were used in PCR. Sequencing used immunoSEQ multiplex PCR; TCRdb keeps in-frame clones, though not all of them. The sample holds approximately 120,000 clones, more than 75% seen once. The V and J ends lost 0 bases and 4 bases respectively, with 9 bases between them. CDR1 MNHEY and CDR2 SVGAGI come from the germline V gene. The CDR3 runs 14 residues. Turning to this clone: No antigen is known for it.

This chain connects TRBV6-5 to TRBJ1-2; D is uncertain. The receptor comes from a woman aged 60-70 years in good health and CMV-seropositive. Material: PBMCs. The CDR3 nucleotides are TGTGCCAGCAGTTACTCGCCAGCGCTCTATGGCTACACCTTC. It yields the protein CASSYSPALYGYTF.